The T cell receptor beta chain described here comes from a study of T-cell memory formation after mild COVID-19. TCRdb itself ran the 5' RACE reads through MiXCR, one entry per CDR3 protein. The data contain 350,000 or so distinct CDR3 sequences, under 25% of them singletons. On this clonotype: The antigen remains unidentified.

This CDR3 spans 13 amino acids. Germline values: CDR1 SGHTA, CDR2 FQGNSA. V dropped 2 bases and J dropped 2 bases, with 7 bases sitting between them. Broader study findings: Clones that shrank (day 15 to 85) were balanced CD4/CD8, whereas later expanders leaned CD4+.

J is TRBJ2-7 and V is TRBV7-2; D gene uncertain. This TCR was recovered from an adult woman who had mild COVID-19 (a few samples of this study predate the infection). Cell type and time point are not known. Specimen: PBMCs or a T cell subset sorted from them (not recorded which). In DNA, the CDR3 is TGTGCCAGCAGCTTACGGATAGCCTACGAGCAGTACTTC. Protein: CASSLRIAYEQYF.